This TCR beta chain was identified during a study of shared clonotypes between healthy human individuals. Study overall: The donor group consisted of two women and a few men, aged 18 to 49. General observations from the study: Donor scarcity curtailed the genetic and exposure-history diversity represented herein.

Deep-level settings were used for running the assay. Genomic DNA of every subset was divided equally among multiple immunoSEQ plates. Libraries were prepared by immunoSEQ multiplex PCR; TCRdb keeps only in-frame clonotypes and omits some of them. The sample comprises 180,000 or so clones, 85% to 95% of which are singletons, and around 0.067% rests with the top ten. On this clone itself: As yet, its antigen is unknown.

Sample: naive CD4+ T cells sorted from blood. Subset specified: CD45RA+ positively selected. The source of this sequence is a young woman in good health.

CDR3 sequence reads: CASSPPDRGYGYTF. The CDR3 nucleotides read TGTGCCAGCAGTCCCCCCGATCGAGGGTATGGCTACACCTTC. The chain couples TRBV6-6 to TRBJ1-2; D ambiguous. Trimming left V 5 bases short and J 5 bases short, with 15 bases between. Germline values: CDR1 MNHNY, CDR2 SVGAGI (reference sequence). The CDR3 totals 14 residues.